These 26 T cell receptor beta chains share one sample of origin, sequenced in a study of blood T cell repertoires in COVID-19. Generated by immunoSEQ multiplex PCR, the TCRdb table keeps only in-frame clones and is missing some. Counted here are around 220,000 clones, 84% occurring once; the ten biggest clones make up under 10%. Sequenced input: peripheral blood. Receptors originate from a woman older than 75 with COVID-19, enrolled during active disease.

V is TRBV28 and J is TRBJ2-3; D is perhaps TRBD2 (6 bases). The V gene lost 7 bases and the J gene lost 1 base, with 9 bases spanning the gap. CDR3 length: 13 residues. CDR1 and CDR2 from the germline V gene are MDHEN and SYDVKM. The CDR3 DNA reads as TGTGCCAGCATAGCTAGCGGCACAGATACGCAGTATTTT. It specifies CASIASGTDTQYF.

The chain uses TRBV2 and TRBJ1-5; D is unresolved. V was pared by 5 bases and J by 4 bases, with 12 bases between. The CDR3 sequence is 14 residues long. Germline V gives CDR1 SNHLY, CDR2 FYNNEI. CDR3 coding DNA: TGTGCCAGCAGTCCCGCGGTTCAGAATCAGCCCCAGCATTTT. Translation: CASSPAVQNQPQHF.

The V gene is TRBV7-9, the J gene TRBJ1-1; TRBD1 is a possible D gene (6 bases). The CDR3 consists of 14 residues. Trimming left V 5 bases short and J 4 bases short, with 14 bases between. Germline V gene data show CDR1 as SEHNR and CDR2 as FQNEAQ (reference sequence). The CDR3 reads CASSRMSGVTEAFF. CDR3 nucleotides: TGTGCCAGCAGCCGTATGTCAGGGGTCACTGAAGCTTTCTTT.

This chain links TRBV9 with TRBJ2-7; possible D gene TRBD1, 6 bases. The ends were cut back, 0 bases at V and 6 bases at J, with 16 bases in the middle. Germline-derived CDR1 and CDR2 are SGDLS and YYNGEE. CDR3 length equals 15 residues. For the CDR3, the DNA is TGTGCCAGCAGCGTAGACGGACAGCCCCCTCCCGAGCAGTACTTC. It translates to CASSVDGQPPPEQYF.

This sequence joins TRBV5-1 and TRBJ1-2; a weak D match, TRBD1 (5 bases). V gave up 4 bases and J gave up 8 bases, with 18 bases separating them. Germline assignment: CDR1 SGHRS and CDR2 YFSETQ. This CDR3 is built from 14 residues. CDR3 sequence (DNA): TGCGCCAGCAGCCCGCCGGGCGGGGGGAACGGCTACACCTTC. This translates into CASSPPGGGNGYTF.

The V call is TRBV5-1, the J call TRBJ1-4; 11 bases are a match to TRBD1. Per the germline V gene, CDR1 is SGHRS and CDR2 is YFSETQ. With 3 bases clipped from V and 3 bases from J, the junction kept 4 bases outside the gene matches. The CDR3 loop spans 16 amino acids. CDR3 residues: CASSSGQGAANEKLFF. The CDR3 DNA reads as TGCGCCAGCAGCTCCGGACAGGGGGCAGCTAATGAAAAACTGTTTTTT.

The CDR3 region has the DNA TGTGCCAGCACCCCAGGACAGGTTAATTCACCCCTCCACTTT. As protein: CASTPGQVNSPLHF. This chain uses TRBV2 with TRBJ1-6; 7 bases match TRBD1. V shed 7 bases, J shed 6 bases, and the junction held 6 bases outside the gene matches. Looked up from germline, CDR1 is SNHLY and CDR2 is FYNNEI. There are 14 residues in the CDR3.

The CDR3, as DNA: TGTGCCAGCAGCGCCCTCGGAGCGGGTAAACTGTTTTTT. It codes for CASSALGAGKLFF. The chain joins TRBV9 to TRBJ1-4; D unresolved. Trimming took 3 bases from V and 11 from J, leaving 14 bases between them. Per germline, CDR1 SGDLS and CDR2 YYNGEE. CDR3 length: 13 amino acids.

V gene TRBV3-1 (or the pseudogene TRBV3-2) combines with J gene TRBJ2-3; 8 bases agree with TRBD2. J lost 3 bases, V lost 4 bases, and 3 bases had no gene match. The CDR3 sequence is 14 residues long. Germline CDR1 LGHDT, CDR2 YNNKEL (reference sequence). This CDR3 reads CASSLAGRTDTQYF. The CDR3 nucleotides read TGTGCCAGCAGCCTAGCGGGAAGAACAGATACGCAGTATTTT.

The V gene is TRBV11-2, the J gene TRBJ1-2, with D perhaps matching TRBD1 (6 bases). Between the trimmed V and J ends, which lost 3 bases and 10 bases, there was a span of 9 bases. Germline loops: CDR1 SGHAT, CDR2 FQNNGV. CDR3 length: 11 residues. CDR3 coding DNA: TGTGCCAGCAGCTTCGGACAGCTCTACACCTTC. This encodes CASSFGQLYTF.

This sequence joins TRBV6-5 and TRBJ2-3, with 7 bases fitting TRBD2. The CDR3 spans 15 residues. The J segment lost 0 bases and the V segment lost 7 bases, leaving 7 bases of the junction unmatched. CDR1 and CDR2 (germline): MNHEY, SVGAGI. The CDR3 is CASKGLAESTDTQYF. The CDR3 DNA reads TGTGCCAGCAAGGGGCTAGCGGAAAGCACAGATACGCAGTATTTT.

The V gene is TRBV5-1, the J gene TRBJ1-2; no definite D call. V gave up 4 bases and J gave up 7 bases, with 17 bases separating them. The CDR3 totals 14 residues. Per the germline V gene, CDR1 is SGHRS and CDR2 is YFSETQ. The CDR3 region is CASSPFGPSGGYTF. The CDR3 region has the DNA TGCGCCAGCAGCCCTTTTGGACCAAGCGGTGGCTACACCTTC. The variable domain in full, completed from reference TRBV5-1 and TRBJ1-2, reads KAGVTQTPRYLIKTRGQQVTLSCSPISGHRSVSWYQQTPGQGLQFLFEYFSETQRNKGNFPGRFSGRQFSNSRSEMNVSTLELGDSALYLCASSPFGPSGGYTFGSGTRLTVV.

This clone was detected only once. V usage is TRBV9 and J usage is TRBJ1-1, with D possibly TRBD1 on 6 matching bases. CDR1 is SGDLS and CDR2 is YYNGEE in the germline V gene. Trimming left V 4 bases short and J 5 bases short, with 18 bases between. The CDR3 is 15 amino acids. The CDR3 DNA reads TGTGCCAGCAGCCCCCCCGGTGGGGGCCGAACTGAAGCTTTCTTT. This codes for CASSPPGGGRTEAFF. Drawing the rest from reference TRBV9 and TRBJ1-1, the complete variable domain is DSGVTQTPKHLITATGQRVTLRCSPRSGDLSVYWYQQSLDQGLQFLIQYYNGEERAKGNILERFSAQQFPDLHSELNLSSLELGDSALYFCASSPPGGGRTEAFFGQGTRLTVV.

This rearrangement joins TRBV5-4 to TRBJ2-7, with no clear D. Germline CDR1 SGHNT, CDR2 YYREEE (reference sequence). There are 15 residues in the CDR3. Trimming cost V 4 bases and J 1 base, with 15 bases left between them. CDR3 sequence: CASSGPRVPSYEQYF. CDR3 nucleotides: TGTGCCAGCAGCGGCCCCCGGGTGCCATCCTACGAGCAGTACTTC.

The chain links TRBV12-3 or TRBV12-4 to TRBJ2-7; 7 positions agree with TRBD2. This CDR3 is built from 13 residues. V lost 8 bases and J lost 1; bases outside the gene matches: 5. CDR3 DNA sequence: TGTGCCAGCGGGTTTAGCGGGTCCTACGAGCAGTACTTC. Its translation: CASGFSGSYEQYF.

V and J are TRBV24-1 and TRBJ2-2; tentative D call: TRBD1 (6 bases). The CDR3 is made up of 13 amino acids. The germline CDR1 and CDR2 sequences are KGHDR and SFDVKD. V was cut by 9 bases and J by 0 bases, with 7 bases left in between. The CDR3 DNA follows: TGTGCCACCCAGGGGCCGAACACCGGGGAGCTGTTTTTT. It codes for CATQGPNTGELFF.

The rearrangement links TRBV5-6 to TRBJ2-7; D may be TRBD1 (7 bases). Trimming removed 4 bases from V and 0 bases from J, with 20 bases in between. This CDR3 spans 17 amino acids. From germline, CDR1 is SGHDT and CDR2 YYEEEE. Here the CDR3 reads CASSPSPAGTVSYEQYF. CDR3 nucleotide sequence: TGTGCCAGCAGCCCATCCCCGGCGGGGACAGTCTCCTACGAGCAGTACTTC.

This clone was seen only once. The V call is TRBV7-9, the J call TRBJ2-7; possibly TRBD2 for D (6 bases). CDR3 length equals 16 residues. The ends were cut back, 1 base at V and 3 bases at J, with 16 bases in the middle. CDR1 is SEHNR and CDR2 is FQNEAQ in the germline V gene (reference sequence). The CDR3 bases are TGTGCCAGCAGCTTAGAGGTTGGGCAGGGAGGCTACGAGCAGTACTTC. It translates to CASSLEVGQGGYEQYF.

CDR3 loop: CASSASGQGAYSYEQYF. The CDR3, as DNA: TGTGCCAGTAGCGCCTCGGGACAGGGGGCCTACTCCTACGAGCAGTACTTC. V and J are TRBV19 and TRBJ2-7, with TRBD1 identical over 12 bases. Per the germline V gene, CDR1 is LNHDA and CDR2 is SQIVND (reference sequence). The ends lost 6 bases at V and 0 bases at J; junction bases unmatched: 9. The CDR3 runs to 17 residues.

The genes are TRBV7-8 and TRBJ1-1, with TRBD1 matching 7 bases. Looked up from germline, CDR1 is SGHVS and CDR2 is FQNEAQ. The CDR3 runs to 15 residues. V dropped 0 bases and J dropped 5; count of bases not matched to a gene: 6. CDR3 in amino acids: CASSLAGTVKTEAFF. The CDR3 bases are TGTGCCAGCAGCTTAGCCGGGACAGTCAAGACTGAAGCTTTCTTT.

The sample holds one count of this clone. The chain uses TRBV24-1 and TRBJ2-6; TRBD1 might be the D (5 bases). Germline CDR1 reads KGHDR; CDR2 reads SFDVKD. The V and J ends lost 3 bases and 2 bases respectively, with 13 bases between them. The CDR3 has 17 amino acids. The CDR3 here is CATSDPVSGPGANVLTF. The DNA for the CDR3 is TGTGCCACCAGTGATCCAGTGTCAGGGCCTGGGGCCAACGTCCTGACTTTC.

On this clone: One end of the junction is discordant with germline, which a read error may explain. Other DNA sequences in this sample translate to the same CDR3. The chain couples TRBV7-9 to TRBJ2-6; D might be TRBD1 (6 bases). Per the germline V gene, CDR1 is SEHNR and CDR2 is FQNEAQ (reference sequence). The CDR3 consists of 16 residues. The DNA of the CDR3 is TGTGCTAGCAGCTTACTGGCAGGGGCTGGGGCCAACGTCCTGACTTTC. It is translated as CASSLLAGAGANVLTF.

The gene calls are TRBV9 and TRBJ2-7; TRBD2 aligns across 9 bases. Germline CDR1 SGDLS, CDR2 YYNGEE. The CDR3 length is 15 residues. V lost 1 base and J lost 0; bases outside the gene matches: 2. The CDR3 sequence: CASSVSSGSSYEQYF. DNA for the CDR3: TGTGCCAGCAGCGTAAGTAGCGGGAGCTCCTACGAGCAGTACTTC.

The table lists this clone with a count of one. V usage is TRBV19 and J usage is TRBJ1-5; tentative D call: TRBD1 (6 bases). The CDR3 consists of 13 residues. Between the trimmed V and J ends, which lost 10 bases and 3 bases, there was a span of 13 bases. Germline assignment: CDR1 LNHDA and CDR2 SQIVND (reference sequence). CDR3 protein: CATRGGYNQPQHF. Written as DNA, the CDR3 is TGTGCCACCCGAGGGGGTTACAATCAGCCCCAGCATTTT.

The chain employs TRBV14 and TRBJ1-1, with unresolved D. V lost 2 bases and J lost 6, with 7 bases in between. The CDR3 is made up of 12 amino acids. CDR1 and CDR2 (germline): SGHDN, FVKESK. The CDR3 sequence is CASSQFRAEAFF. CDR3 DNA: TGTGCCAGCAGCCAATTCCGGGCTGAAGCTTTCTTT.

This sequence joins TRBV5-5 and TRBJ1-4; 7 positions match TRBD1. CDR1 and CDR2 from the germline V gene are SGHKS and YYEKEE (reference sequence). The junction had 13 bases not matched to a gene; V was cut back by 6 bases and J by 8 bases. The CDR3 totals 15 residues. The CDR3 region is CASKSSGGPGEKLFF. CDR3 nucleotides: TGTGCCAGCAAATCATCAGGGGGTCCCGGGGAAAAACTGTTTTTT.